This T cell receptor beta chain was observed in a study of CD8 T cells in ankylosing spondylitis. Deletions cut 6 bases from V and 7 bases from J, with 13 bases between. CDR1 is MGHRA and CDR2 is YSYEKL in the germline V gene. The CDR3 is 14 residues long. Via MiXCR, TCRdb re-called the 5' RACE reads, giving one row per CDR3 protein. The sample records 200,000 to 250,000 distinct CDR3 sequences, about 26% being singletons. The rearrangement links TRBV4-1 to TRBJ1-6, with D tentatively TRBD1 (5 bases). This TCR derives from a male donor with ankylosing spondylitis or in good health (not recorded which). The sequenced sample was blood, either unsorted or a sorted T cell fraction (not recorded which). The chain's CDR3 is CASRIGTGNSPLHF. The CDR3 DNA reads TGCGCCAGCAGAATCGGGACGGGAAATTCACCCCTCCACTTT.